This T cell receptor beta chain came from a study of OX40 agonist ivuxolimab in advanced cancers. Comments on this clone: Its antigen is undetermined.

Points from the study as a whole: CD4+ T cells averaged fewer expanded clones than CD8+ T cells.

The length of the CDR3 is 14 residues. V lost 0 bases and J lost 5, with 12 bases in between. The germline V gene encodes CDR1 SGHRS and CDR2 YFSETQ. Repertoires were generated with immunoSEQ multiplex PCR, while TCRdb's copy carries only in-frame clones and drops some. In the table there are some 70,000 clones, roughly 87% of which are singletons. The chain recombines TRBV5-1 with TRBJ2-7; perhaps TRBD2 as D (6 bases). The sequence was collected from an adult with an advanced solid tumor such as melanoma, head and neck, liver or kidney cancer. The sample in question was CD4+ or CD8+ T cells sorted from blood, obtained in a trial of the OX40 agonist ivuxolimab. CDR3 coding DNA: TGCGCCAGCAGCTTGGCCCCTACGGGGGACGAGCAGTACTTC. Its translation: CASSLAPTGDEQYF.